The next 16 T cell receptor beta chains were all read from a single sample in a study of regulatory T cells in long-lasting Graves disease. Time point noted: persistent/refractory GD, antithyroid drugs over 5 years with positive TRAb. PBMC-derived RNA was used for the TCR library. According to the study, TCR beta libraries were built with iRepertoire HTBI primers and CDR3-region Arm-PCR. TCRdb re-called the multiplex PCR reads with MiXCR, one entry per CDR3 protein. This table holds about 340,000 distinct CDR3 sequences, roughly a fifth found once. The source material was peripheral blood mononuclear cells (PBMCs), sampled when the disease was refractory, from a patient treated with antithyroid drugs. These receptors came from a female donor with Graves disease.

This clonotype was seen at least ten times. The rearrangement links TRBV11-3 to TRBJ1-1, with 7 bases matching TRBD1. With V trimmed by 3 bases and J by 7 bases, 11 bases remained unmatched. Germline loops: CDR1 SGHNT, CDR2 YENEEA. The CDR3 is 15 residues long. CDR3 nucleotide sequence: TGTGCCAGCAGCTTGCTCGACAGGGAATTAGATGAAGCTTTCTTT. The encoded protein is CASSLLDRELDEAFF.

There are many counts of this clonotype. The chain uses TRBV28 and TRBJ1-3; D not certain. CDR3 size: 15 residues. Germline V CDR1 and CDR2: MDHEN, SYDVKM. Trimming stripped 5 bases from V and 4 bases from J, with 15 bases between. CDR3 nucleotide sequence: TGTGCCAGCAGTCCCGGCCCTCTGGGGGGAAACACCATATATTTT. Residues: CASSPGPLGGNTIYF.

The chain links TRBV5-1 to TRBJ2-5; D may be TRBD1 (7 bases). Germline loops: CDR1 SGHRS, CDR2 YFSETQ. The V and J ends lost 1 base and 2 bases respectively, with 15 bases between them. This CDR3 comprises 16 residues. In nucleotides, the CDR3 is TGCGCCAGCAGCTTGTGGAGGGGGCCGGCTCAAGAGACCCAGTACTTC. Its translation: CASSLWRGPAQETQYF.

The chain couples TRBV6-1 to TRBJ1-5; D gene unclear. Germline CDR1 and CDR2: MNHNS and SASEGT. The length of the CDR3 is 17 residues. Trimming left V 4 bases short and J 0 bases short, with 16 bases between. The CDR3 region is CASSGWSAHYSNQPQHF. Here the CDR3 DNA reads TGTGCCAGCAGTGGATGGTCCGCGCACTATAGCAATCAGCCCCAGCATTTT.

This clonotype was counted between two and nine times. V usage is TRBV4-3 and J usage is TRBJ2-5; tentative D call: TRBD2 (6 bases). V was trimmed by 0 bases and J by 5 bases, leaving 13 bases between them. In germline, CDR1 is LGHNA, CDR2 YSLEER. The CDR3 is made up of 15 amino acids. The CDR3 loop reads CASSQDRVGGETQYF. The CDR3 bases are TGCGCCAGCAGCCAAGATCGGGTAGGAGGGGAGACCCAGTACTTC.

Details on this clonotype: This may be a read error, as it is one base from a much larger clone. The chain links TRBV7-8 to TRBJ2-7; 11 positions match TRBD1. Germline V gives CDR1 SGHVS, CDR2 FQNEAQ. The CDR3 covers 15 residues. The CDR3 spells CAGSIGTGGHYEQYF. Written as DNA, the CDR3 is TGTGCCGGCAGCATCGGGACAGGGGGACACTACGAGCAGTACTTC.

This clonotype was picked up many times. This chain uses TRBV10-3 with TRBJ1-1, with TRBD1 matching 7 bases. The CDR3 extends over 15 amino acids. Unmatched junction bases numbered 6, after V lost 2 bases and J lost 3 bases. Germline lookup yields CDR1 ENHRY and CDR2 SYGVKD. This CDR3 reads CAISEMTGRDTEAFF. The CDR3 region has the DNA TGTGCCATCAGTGAGATGACAGGGAGGGACACTGAAGCTTTCTTT.

This clonotype was seen at least ten times. V is TRBV16 and J is TRBJ1-1; 9 nucleotides align to TRBD1. CDR1 and CDR2 from the germline V gene are KGHSY and FQNENV. J lost 2 bases, V lost 4 bases, and 5 bases had no gene match. This CDR3 has 15 residues. The CDR3 loop is CASSLQGAFNTEAFF. Here the CDR3 DNA reads TGTGCCAGCAGCCTACAGGGGGCTTTTAACACTGAAGCTTTCTTT.

This clonotype was picked up many times. The genes are TRBV2 and TRBJ2-2, with D possibly being TRBD2 (6 bases). V was trimmed by 11 bases and J by 5 bases, leaving 21 bases between them. The CDR3 length is 15 residues. CDR1 SNHLY and CDR2 FYNNEI come from the germline V gene. The CDR3 DNA reads TGTGCCCGCCGGGACTCTTCTTCGCGGACCGGGGAGCTGTTTTTT. It translates to CARRDSSSRTGELFF.

The chain recombines TRBV20-1 with TRBJ2-7; 9 bases match TRBD1. With 3 bases clipped from V and 7 bases from J, the junction kept 7 bases outside the gene matches. Germline V gene sequence: CDR1 DFQATT, CDR2 SNEGSKA (reference sequence). CDR3 length equals 13 residues. This CDR3 is CSARGQGSGEQYF. For the CDR3, the DNA is TGCAGTGCTAGGGGACAGGGCTCGGGGGAGCAGTACTTC.

At least ten counts were recorded for this clonotype. This chain connects TRBV28 to TRBJ1-5; no clear D gene. Per the germline V gene, CDR1 is MDHEN and CDR2 is SYDVKM. The germline V and J ends were trimmed by 7 bases and 0 bases, with 10 bases remaining between them. This CDR3 contains 14 residues. CDR3 sequence reads: CASTESYSNQPQHF. The CDR3 coding sequence is TGTGCCAGCACAGAGAGTTATAGCAATCAGCCCCAGCATTTT. The entire variable domain, with the rest obtained from reference TRBV28 and TRBJ1-5, is as follows: DVKVTQSSRYLVKRTGEKVFLECVQDMDHENMFWYRQDPGLGLRLIYFSYDVKMKEKGDIPEGYSVSREKKERFSLILESASTNQTSMYLCASTESYSNQPQHFGDGTRLSIL.

The genes are TRBV7-9 and TRBJ2-6; D is undetermined. The V gene lost 1 base and the J gene lost 0 bases, with 7 bases spanning the gap. CDR1 and CDR2 (germline): SEHNR, FQNEAQ (reference sequence). The CDR3 is 16 residues long. The CDR3 is CASSLGSSSGANVLTF. The CDR3 region has the DNA TGTGCCAGCAGCTTAGGTAGCAGCTCTGGGGCCAACGTCCTGACTTTC. Using reference TRBV7-9 and TRBJ2-6 for the parts outside the CDR3, the full variable domain is DTGVSQNPRHKITKRGQNVTFRCDPISEHNRLYWYRQTLGQGPEFLTYFQNEAQLEKSRLLSDRFSAERPKGSFSTLEIQRTEQGDSAMYLCASSLGSSSGANVLTFGAGSRLTVL.

This clonotype was seen repeatedly, ten times or more. The chain couples TRBV27 to TRBJ1-4, with D perhaps TRBD1 (6 bases). Trimming left V 3 bases short and J 5 bases short, with 10 bases between. CDR1 is MNHEY and CDR2 is SMNVEV in the germline V gene (reference sequence). This CDR3 spans 14 amino acids. This CDR3 reads CASSFAGANEKLFF. The CDR3 coding sequence is TGTGCCAGCAGTTTTGCAGGGGCGAATGAAAAACTGTTTTTT.

This clonotype was seen once. The CDR3 DNA follows: TGTGCCAGCAGGGAGCTAGCGGGGGGACACGAGCAGTACTTC. Protein: CASRELAGGHEQYF. The genes are TRBV6-1 and TRBJ2-7; 11 nucleotides agree with TRBD2. Germline V CDR1 and CDR2: MNHNS, SASEGT. CDR3 size: 14 residues. The V and J ends lost 6 bases and 5 bases, in that order; junction bases with no gene match: 6.

Ten or more counts support this clonotype. This chain joins TRBV5-1 and TRBJ2-7; 8 nucleotides line up with TRBD1. With V trimmed by 1 base and J by 2 bases, 5 bases remained unmatched. The CDR3 is made up of 15 amino acids. Germline V CDR1 and CDR2: SGHRS, YFSETQ. The chain's CDR3 is CASSLTDRVPYEQYF. The CDR3 DNA sequence: TGCGCCAGCAGCTTGACGGACAGGGTCCCCTACGAGCAGTACTTC.

The chain is built from TRBV3-1 and TRBJ1-1; TRBD1 is a possible D gene (6 bases). Germline V gene data show CDR1 as LGHDT and CDR2 as YNNKEL (reference sequence). Trimming took 1 base from V and 0 from J, leaving 9 bases between them. The CDR3 contains 15 residues. DNA for the CDR3: TGTGCCAGCAGCCAAGGAGGGGGGCTGAACACTGAAGCTTTCTTT. Translation: CASSQGGGLNTEAFF.